This entry is about one T cell receptor (beta chain). Its target is not known. On cycle 4 day 1 and cycle 7 day 1, as well as at baseline, blood was sampled. The CDR3 covers 15 residues. CDR1 and CDR2 (germline): MNHNS, SASEGT. V shed 1 base and J shed 8 bases, with 14 bases lying between them. Profiling relied on immunoSEQ multiplex PCR, and the TCRdb table lists in-frame clones only, not all of them. The sample shows about 62,000 clones, around 83% of them seen only once. These data are taken from a study of OX40 agonist ivuxolimab in advanced cancers. As for the study in general: Every 2 weeks, patients got intravenous ivuxolimab at one of six dose levels (0.01-10 mg/kg).

Study findings and constraints: At 0.1 to 3.0 mg/kg, CD4+ and CD8+ blood T cells expanded clonally by week 6.

This clonotype originated in an adult with an advanced solid tumor such as melanoma, head and neck, liver or kidney cancer. The source material was CD4+ or CD8+ T cells sorted from blood, sampled in a trial of the OX40 agonist ivuxolimab. The chain employs TRBV6-1 and TRBJ1-4, with D unresolved. CDR3: CASSEGIQVLEKLFF. DNA of the CDR3: TGTGCCAGCAGTGAAGGGATTCAGGTATTAGAAAAACTGTTTTTT.